A single sample gave rise to the 2 T cell receptor beta chains below, sequenced in a study of CD8+ T cells in alopecia areata (dated by TCRdb to 2016 to 2019). The time point label of this sample denotes: baseline before oral tofacitinib. Library creation used the immunoSEQ multiplex PCR assay. RNA was extracted from all samples and reverse transcribed into cDNA, which served as template for TCR sequencing. TCRdb took this table from immuneACCESS and kept in-frame rearrangements with V and J called. Such tables lack part of the clones; where checked against another copy, unresolved V genes explain under half of the gap, and the rest is unexplained. The sample table lists some 180,000 clones, over 55% of them with a count of one. The top ten constitute 1.7% of the sample. Material: CD4+ T cells sorted from blood, obtained at week 0. These receptors were taken from a human donor with alopecia areata.

The chain combines TRBV30 with TRBJ2-5; perhaps TRBD1 as D (5 bases). The CDR3 extends over 15 amino acids. V was cut by 4 bases and J by 1 base, with 16 bases left in between. The germline V gene has CDR1 GTSNPN and CDR2 SVGIG (reference sequence). The CDR3 spells CAWTLRTRAQETQYF. In DNA form, the CDR3 reads TGTGCCTGGACCCTCCGGACCAGGGCCCAAGAGACCCAGTACTTC.

The rearrangement links TRBV27 to TRBJ2-5, with D unresolved. The CDR3 is made up of 13 amino acids. CDR1 is MNHEY, CDR2 SMNVEV, per germline (reference sequence). V was clipped by 5 bases and J by 1 base, with 8 bases between them. This CDR3 reads CASSHHPQETQYF. The CDR3, as DNA: TGTGCCAGCAGTCACCACCCCCAAGAGACCCAGTACTTC.